The 21 T cell receptor beta chains in this list originate from one sample, sequenced in a study of shared clonotypes between healthy human individuals. TCRdb keeps only in-frame clones here, not all; method: immunoSEQ multiplex PCR. The data contain a few million clones, approximately 95% of them singletons. Specimen: naive CD4+ T cells from PBMCs. Subset indicated: CD45RA+ positively selected. The receptors were gathered from a man aged 18 to 29 in good health. Some clones in this sample may be carry-over from other donors' samples.

This rearrangement joins TRBV5-1 to TRBJ2-7; D is possibly TRBD1 or TRBD2 (5 bases each). This CDR3 is 15 amino acids long. V lost 0 bases and J lost 2, with 12 bases in between. Germline V CDR1 and CDR2: SGHRS, YFSETQ. The CDR3 nucleotides read TGCGCCAGCAGCTTGGCGGGACGTCAACCCTACGAGCAGTACTTC. It translates to CASSLAGRQPYEQYF. Full variable domain (missing parts from reference TRBV5-1 and TRBJ2-7): KAGVTQTPRYLIKTRGQQVTLSCSPISGHRSVSWYQQTPGQGLQFLFEYFSETQRNKGNFPGRFSGRQFSNSRSEMNVSTLELGDSALYLCASSLAGRQPYEQYFGPGTRLTVT.

The rearrangement joins TRBV15 to TRBJ1-1; D not resolved. CDR3 length: 13 residues. Between the trimmed V and J ends, which lost 3 bases and 0 bases, there was a span of 5 bases. Germline lookup yields CDR1 LNHNV and CDR2 YYDKDF (reference sequence). DNA of the CDR3: TGTGCCACCAGCAGGACGGTGAACACTGAAGCTTTCTTT. It codes for CATSRTVNTEAFF.

The rearrangement joins TRBV5-1 to TRBJ2-1, with D unresolved. Germline CDR1 SGHRS, CDR2 YFSETQ. Trimming removed 0 bases from V and 5 bases from J, with 12 bases in between. There are 15 residues in the CDR3. The CDR3 DNA reads as TGCGCCAGCAGCTTGGCACTGCCCTGGGACAATGAGCAGTTCTTC. It is translated as CASSLALPWDNEQFF.

The J gene is TRBJ2-3, the V gene TRBV2; TRBD2 matches at 11 bases. This CDR3 has 15 amino acids. Trimming cost V 8 bases and J 4 bases; bases outside gene matches: 8. The germline V gene encodes CDR1 SNHLY and CDR2 FYNNEI. The CDR3 DNA reads TGTGCCAGCGGACGACTAGCGGGATTCCCAGATACGCAGTATTTT. Translated, it gives CASGRLAGFPDTQYF.

The rearrangement joins TRBV6-5 to TRBJ1-1, with 9 bases lining up with TRBD1. The germline CDR1 and CDR2 sequences are MNHEY and SVGAGI. The CDR3 totals 15 residues. J was trimmed by 4 bases and V by 6 bases; bases with no gene match: 9. The CDR3 region has the DNA TGTGCCAGCAGCAAATCTACAGGGGGCGGCACTGAAGCTTTCTTT. Its protein product is CASSKSTGGGTEAFF.

The gene calls are TRBV5-1 and TRBJ2-2; possibly TRBD1 for D (5 bases). This CDR3 contains 14 residues. The germline V gene encodes CDR1 SGHRS and CDR2 YFSETQ. V gave up 9 bases and J gave up 0 bases, with 12 bases separating them. The CDR3 DNA is TGCGCCACCAGGGCCCAGGCGAACACCGGGGAGCTGTTTTTT. Its protein product is CATRAQANTGELFF.

This chain uses TRBV5-1 with TRBJ1-6; 8 positions agree with TRBD1. CDR3 length: 12 amino acids. Germline CDR1 is SGHRS and CDR2 is YFSETQ. The V segment lost 0 bases and the J segment 13 bases; nucleotides outside the gene matches: 0. The CDR3 region is CASSLGQGPLHF. DNA of the CDR3: TGCGCCAGCAGCTTGGGACAGGGGCCCCTCCACTTT.

V gene TRBV6-6 combines with J gene TRBJ1-2; D may be TRBD1 (5 bases). CDR1 and CDR2 (germline): MNHNY, SVGAGI (reference sequence). The CDR3 is 16 amino acids. Trimming took 3 bases from V and 2 from J, leaving 16 bases between them. CDR3 amino acids: CASSYSLMRQNYGYTF. Written as DNA, the CDR3 is TGTGCCAGCAGTTATTCCCTTATGAGACAGAACTATGGCTACACCTTC.

CDR3 bases: TGTGCCTGGAGTGTAGCGAGCGCCCCCTACAATGAGCAGTTCTTC. Translated: CAWSVASAPYNEQFF. The chain couples TRBV30 to TRBJ2-1; D is undetermined. Germline CDR1 is GTSNPN and CDR2 is SVGIG (reference sequence). The V end was cut by 0 bases, the J end by 2 bases, with 11 bases between. The CDR3 totals 15 residues. The full variable domain, its missing parts supplied by reference TRBV30 and TRBJ2-1, is SQTIHQWPATLVQPVGSPLSLECTVEGTSNPNLYWYRQAAGRGLQLLFYSVGIGQISSEVPQNLSASRPQDRQFILSSKKLLLSDSGFYLCAWSVASAPYNEQFFGPGTRLTVL.

Worth noting for this clone: This same CDR3 is encoded by further DNA sequences in the sample. This chain links TRBV5-1 with TRBJ2-7; D gene unclear. Germline V lookup: CDR1 SGHRS, CDR2 YFSETQ. The ends were cut back, 2 bases at V and 2 bases at J, with 5 bases in the middle. The CDR3 covers 12 residues. The CDR3: CASSLSTYEQYF. The DNA of the CDR3 is TGCGCCAGCAGCTTATCCACCTACGAGCAGTACTTC.

This clone was observed a single time. The chain has TRBV4-3 and TRBJ2-7; 12 bases map to TRBD2. This CDR3 contains 14 residues. V lost 5 bases and J lost 6; bases outside the gene matches: 5. Germline V lookup: CDR1 LGHNA, CDR2 YSLEER. The DNA for the CDR3 is TGCGCCAGCAGCAGACTAGCGGGAGCCCCCGAGCAGTACTTC. Translated: CASSRLAGAPEQYF.

The V gene is TRBV11-2, the J gene TRBJ2-1; 7 positions match TRBD1. The CDR3 extends over 16 amino acids. Germline CDR1 and CDR2: SGHAT and FQNNGV. The trim removed 5 bases at V and 6 bases at J, leaving 13 bases unmatched. CDR3 in amino acids: CASSVGTALFPNEQFF. In DNA form, the CDR3 reads TGTGCCAGCAGCGTAGGGACAGCGCTCTTTCCCAATGAGCAGTTCTTC.

Remarks on this clone: Other DNA variants within this sample encode the same CDR3. This rearrangement joins TRBV6-1 to TRBJ2-7, with D perhaps TRBD1 (6 bases). V was pared by 2 bases and J by 1 base, with 9 bases between. Germline loops: CDR1 MNHNS, CDR2 SASEGT. The CDR3 sequence is 14 residues long. The CDR3 DNA is TGTGCCAGCAGTGAACAGGGGTCGTCCTACGAGCAGTACTTC. This translates into CASSEQGSSYEQYF.

J is TRBJ2-1 and V is TRBV29-1, with 8 positions matching TRBD2. The germline gives CDR1 SQVTM, CDR2 ANQGSEA. Trimming removed 4 bases from V and 6 bases from J; junction bases left unmatched: 5. The length of the CDR3 is 13 residues. This chain's CDR3 is CSVAGRALNEQFF. The CDR3 region has the DNA TGCAGCGTTGCCGGGAGGGCCCTCAATGAGCAGTTCTTC.

The gene calls are TRBV28 and TRBJ1-2; tentative D call: TRBD1 (5 bases). Germline CDR1 reads MDHEN; CDR2 reads SYDVKM. V was trimmed by 6 bases and J by 7 bases, leaving 24 bases between them. CDR3 size: 16 residues. As DNA, the CDR3 is TGTGCCAGCAGCCCCGGGACCCTAGTGTGGGAAGGTGGCTACACCTTC. Translating it yields CASSPGTLVWEGGYTF.

Worth noting for this clone: The sample holds other DNA sequences that translate to the same CDR3. V usage is TRBV27 and J usage is TRBJ1-3, with TRBD1 matching 8 bases. Germline V lookup: CDR1 MNHEY, CDR2 SMNVEV (reference sequence). With 4 bases clipped from V and 2 bases from J, the junction kept 1 base outside the gene matches. This CDR3 is 14 amino acids long. For the CDR3, the DNA is TGTGCCAGCAGTTCGACAGGGGCTGGAAACACCATATATTTT. Its protein is CASSSTGAGNTIYF.

The V call is TRBV25-1, the J call TRBJ1-1; D is perhaps TRBD1 (5 bases). In germline, CDR1 is MGHDK, CDR2 SYGVNS. This CDR3 has 16 amino acids. Trimming removed 6 bases from V and 0 bases from J, with 17 bases in between. For the CDR3, the DNA is TGTGCCAGCAGCGTTGCTGGGCAGGGTCTGAACACTGAAGCTTTCTTT. It codes for CASSVAGQGLNTEAFF.

There are a few counts of this clone. The genes are TRBV2 and TRBJ1-1; D is perhaps TRBD1 (5 bases). Trimming left V 7 bases short and J 0 bases short, with 9 bases between. This CDR3 region has 13 residues. CDR1 SNHLY and CDR2 FYNNEI come from the germline V gene. DNA of the CDR3: TGTGCCAGCATGGCGGACATGAACACTGAAGCTTTCTTT. Translation: CASMADMNTEAFF.

This rearrangement joins TRBV28 to TRBJ2-3; 8 bases agree with TRBD1. With 8 bases clipped from V and 1 base from J, the junction kept 8 bases outside the gene matches. CDR1 and CDR2 (germline): MDHEN, SYDVKM. The CDR3 length is 15 residues. As DNA, the CDR3 is TGTGCCAGCTCCCCAGGGGGCTTTGGCACAGATACGCAGTATTTT. It specifies CASSPGGFGTDTQYF.

The chain employs TRBV18 and TRBJ2-5, with D tentatively TRBD1 or TRBD2 (6 bases each). The CDR3 runs 16 residues. CDR1 and CDR2 (germline): KGHSH, LQKENI. V was pared by 2 bases and J by 1 base, with 14 bases between. CDR3 amino acids: CASSPRPGGSQETQYF. The CDR3 DNA sequence: TGTGCCAGCTCACCAAGACCCGGGGGCTCCCAAGAGACCCAGTACTTC.

The chain joins TRBV6-6 to TRBJ2-1, with 7 bases lining up with TRBD2. CDR1 and CDR2 (germline): MNHNY, SVGAGI (reference sequence). V lost 0 bases to trimming and J lost 13 bases; unmatched junction nucleotides: 12. This CDR3 has 15 residues. The CDR3 loop reads CASSYSELAGGGQFF. The CDR3 coding sequence is TGTGCCAGCAGTTACTCGGAATTAGCCGGCGGGGGACAGTTCTTC.